The clone carrying this T cell receptor beta chain was recorded a few times. This entry is derived from a study of blood T cell repertoires in COVID-19. At the level of the study: The United States, Italy and Spain supplied acute and convalescent COVID-19 samples. Sources were T cells, B-cell-depleted T cells, or PBMCs; the material itself was cDNA or gDNA.

Using immunoSEQ multiplex PCR, the repertoire was profiled, and TCRdb retains in-frame clones only, with some absent. Among 130,000 to 150,000 clones listed, 88% were seen once. CDR1 is SEHNR, CDR2 FQNEAQ, per germline (reference sequence). With 3 bases removed from V and 1 base from J, the gap between germline ends came to 13 bases. This CDR3 comprises 16 residues. Sample: peripheral blood. This TCR was sampled from a woman aged 45-59 years with acute or convalescent COVID-19. The chain employs TRBV7-9 and TRBJ1-3, with D perhaps matching TRBD1 (6 bases). This CDR3 is CASSFSGTTSGNTIYF. The CDR3 DNA is TGTGCCAGCAGCTTCTCCGGGACAACTTCTGGAAACACCATATATTTT.